The 22 T cell receptor beta chains in this list originate from one sample, sequenced in a study of T-cell reconstitution after alpha-beta-depleted transplantation in children. Using unique molecular identifiers, the investigators prepared the TCRbeta library. TCRdb used MiXCR to reprocess the PCR reads, holding one entry per CDR3 protein. The sample shows fewer than 550,000 distinct CDR3 sequences, roughly a tenth of them seen only once. The material sequenced was PBMCs from the stem cell graft donor, taken from the stem cell graft. These receptors originate from a human donor who donated a stem cell graft to a child with acute myeloid leukemia.

The rearrangement links TRBV4-2 to TRBJ2-1; 9 bases map to TRBD2. V dropped 8 bases and J dropped 8; count of bases not matched to a gene: 7. Germline V gene lookup returns CDR1 LGHNA and CDR2 YNFKEQ. The CDR3 is made up of 13 amino acids. CDR3 region: CASAGGRGYEQFF. The CDR3 DNA reads TGTGCCAGCGCGGGAGGGCGGGGCTATGAGCAGTTCTTC.

This clonotype was observed a few times. The rearrangement links TRBV12-5 to TRBJ2-7, with TRBD1 as a possible D gene (5 bases). The CDR3 consists of 13 residues. Trimming pared 1 base from V and 1 base from J, leaving 5 bases between. Per germline, CDR1 LGHNT and CDR2 FRNRAP. The CDR3 DNA is TGTGCTAGTGGTTTGGACAGGTCCTACGAGCAGTACTTC. It translates to CASGLDRSYEQYF.

In this sample, this clonotype turned up many times. The V gene is TRBV2, the J gene TRBJ2-1; D call uncertain. CDR3 length equals 12 residues. Germline CDR1 and CDR2: SNHLY and FYNNEI. Trimming left V 8 bases short and J 10 bases short, with 15 bases between. The CDR3 sequence: CASWAELAEQFF. In nucleotides, the CDR3 is TGTGCCAGCTGGGCGGAACTGGCGGAGCAGTTCTTC.

This chain connects TRBV7-2 to TRBJ2-3, with 15 bases that match TRBD2. Germline trimming cut 5 bases from V and 10 bases from J; bases unmatched to any gene: 7. Germline V CDR1 and CDR2: SGHTA, FQGNSA. The length of the CDR3 is 15 residues. The CDR3 nucleotides read TGTGCCAGCAGCCCGAGGACTAGCGGGAGGGCAGCGCAGTATTTT. It specifies CASSPRTSGRAAQYF.

This clonotype was seen only a few times. V and J are TRBV6-5 and TRBJ2-7; no reliable D call. The CDR3 has 16 amino acids. V was shortened by 2 bases and J by 4 bases, with 18 bases between the two germline ends. CDR1 MNHEY and CDR2 SVGAGI come from the germline V gene. DNA of the CDR3: TGTGCCAGCAGTTACGGATCGGTCCTGACCCAATACGAGCAGTACTTC. It specifies CASSYGSVLTQYEQYF.

This clonotype was observed a few times. The V and J genes are TRBV2 and TRBJ1-3; D unclear. The length of the CDR3 is 15 residues. V lost 1 base, J lost 2 bases, and 9 bases lay in between. CDR1 is SNHLY and CDR2 is FYNNEI in the germline V gene. This CDR3 reads CASSEVGEPGNTIYF. The CDR3 DNA sequence: TGTGCCAGCAGTGAAGTGGGCGAGCCTGGAAACACCATATATTTT.

This clonotype appeared a few times. V gene TRBV10-3 combines with J gene TRBJ2-7, with 7 bases identical to TRBD2. The germline CDR1 and CDR2 sequences are ENHRY and SYGVKD. The V gene end was trimmed by 11 bases and the J gene end by 2 bases; junction bases not matched to a gene: 9. This CDR3 has 13 residues. In DNA form, the CDR3 reads TGTGCCGTGGGGGGGTCCGACGCCTACGAGCAGTACTTC. Amino acid sequence: CAVGGSDAYEQYF.

The chain has TRBV29-1 and TRBJ2-7, with 7 nucleotides matching TRBD2. V lost 4 bases and J lost 1; bases outside the gene matches: 13. This CDR3 spans 16 amino acids. Germline lookup yields CDR1 SQVTM and CDR2 ANQGSEA. CDR3: CSVGPGGSFSSYEQYF. The CDR3 DNA is TGCAGCGTTGGTCCGGGCGGGAGTTTTAGTTCCTACGAGCAGTACTTC.

V and J are TRBV7-8 and TRBJ2-1; a weak D match, TRBD1 (5 bases). The V end lost 6 bases, the J end lost 7 bases, and 10 bases lay between the germline ends. Germline CDR1 SGHVS, CDR2 FQNEAQ. CDR3 size: 12 residues. CDR3 nucleotide sequence: TGTGCCAGCAGTATTGGGGCGAATGAGCAGTTCTTC. It translates to CASSIGANEQFF.

This clonotype occurred a few times. The rearrangement joins TRBV19 to TRBJ2-6; D gene ambiguous. This CDR3 spans 15 amino acids. Deletions cut 5 bases from V and 2 bases from J, with 10 bases between. Germline loops: CDR1 LNHDA, CDR2 SQIVND (reference sequence). CDR3 sequence: CASSVTSAGANVLTF. The CDR3 coding sequence is TGTGCCAGTAGTGTTACCAGCGCTGGGGCCAACGTCCTGACTTTC.

In its sample, this clonotype was seen a few times. DNA of the CDR3: TGCGCCAGCAGCGCCGGGACCGTACTTTACTACGAGCAGTACTTC. As protein: CASSAGTVLYYEQYF. This chain links TRBV5-1 with TRBJ2-7; D may be TRBD1 or TRBD2 (5 bases each). CDR1 and CDR2 (germline): SGHRS, YFSETQ. The CDR3 contains 15 residues. V gave up 4 bases and J gave up 3 bases, with 17 bases separating them. Variable domain in full (rest from reference TRBV5-1 and TRBJ2-7): KAGVTQTPRYLIKTRGQQVTLSCSPISGHRSVSWYQQTPGQGLQFLFEYFSETQRNKGNFPGRFSGRQFSNSRSEMNVSTLELGDSALYLCASSAGTVLYYEQYFGPGTRLTVT.

The chain combines TRBV7-2 with TRBJ2-3; weak D call: TRBD1 (6 bases). V was cut by 5 bases and J by 6 bases, with 9 bases left in between. The germline gives CDR1 SGHTA, CDR2 FQGNSA. This CDR3 has 12 residues. Here the CDR3 reads CASSRDRDTQYF. CDR3 DNA sequence: TGTGCCAGCAGCCGCGACAGGGATACGCAGTATTTT. The entire variable domain, with the rest obtained from reference TRBV7-2 and TRBJ2-3, is as follows: GAGVSQSPSNKVTEKGKDVELRCDPISGHTALYWYRQSLGQGLEFLIYFQGNSAPDKSGLPSDRFSAERTGGSVSTLTIQRTQQEDSAVYLCASSRDRDTQYFGPGTRLTVL.

This clonotype has only a few counts. This chain links TRBV5-5 with TRBJ2-3; 7 nucleotides align to TRBD2. Germline assignment: CDR1 SGHKS and CDR2 YYEKEE (reference sequence). This CDR3 has 15 amino acids. Germline trimming cut 4 bases from V and 7 bases from J; bases unmatched to any gene: 12. The CDR3 reads CASSDERGPTNTQYF. CDR3 DNA sequence: TGTGCCAGCAGCGACGAGCGGGGCCCGACGAATACGCAGTATTTT.

There are a few counts of this clonotype. CDR3: CATGVTFNTGELFF. In DNA form, the CDR3 reads TGTGCCACCGGGGTGACGTTTAACACCGGGGAGCTGTTTTTT. The chain is built from TRBV7-2 and TRBJ2-2, with D perhaps TRBD2 (5 bases). Germline V gene lookup returns CDR1 SGHTA and CDR2 FQGNSA. The germline V and J ends were trimmed by 10 bases and 2 bases, with 14 bases remaining between them. The CDR3 consists of 14 residues.

This clonotype was recorded at least ten times. The J gene is TRBJ1-2, the V gene TRBV18, with D perhaps matching TRBD1 (6 bases). From germline, CDR1 is KGHSH and CDR2 LQKENI. V lost 0 bases and J 3 bases, leaving 11 bases between the germline ends. The CDR3 loop spans 15 amino acids. CDR3 DNA: TGTGCCAGCTCACCACCAGACAGGAACCACTATGGCTACACCTTC. Translation gives CASSPPDRNHYGYTF.

V usage is TRBV11-2 and J usage is TRBJ2-1; 9 bases are shared with TRBD2. This CDR3 has 17 residues. Germline V gene data show CDR1 as SGHAT and CDR2 as FQNNGV. V dropped 5 bases and J dropped 6; count of bases not matched to a gene: 14. CDR3 loop: CASSPRGGLASTNEQFF. CDR3 nucleotides: TGTGCCAGCAGCCCTAGGGGGGGACTAGCCTCTACCAATGAGCAGTTCTTC.

This clonotype was counted many times. The chain combines TRBV7-9 with TRBJ2-2, with D unresolved. The CDR3 is 13 residues long. V was shortened by 5 bases and J by 2 bases, with 6 bases between the two germline ends. CDR1 is SEHNR and CDR2 is FQNEAQ in the germline V gene (reference sequence). The CDR3 loop is CASSRYNTGELFF. Here the CDR3 DNA reads TGTGCCAGCAGCAGATATAACACCGGGGAGCTGTTTTTT.

The rearrangement links TRBV5-1 to TRBJ1-2; TRBD1 aligns across 11 bases. The CDR3 covers 16 residues. Losses at the gene ends were 4 bases for V and 4 bases for J; bases not matched to a gene: 9. CDR1 and CDR2 from the germline V gene are SGHRS and YFSETQ. CDR3 sequence (DNA): TGCGCCAGCAGCCCCCAAGGACAGGGGGCTGGCTATGGCTACACCTTC. This codes for CASSPQGQGAGYGYTF.

This clonotype was observed a few times. The rearrangement uses TRBV7-9 and TRBJ2-1; the D is unclear. V was cut by 7 bases and J by 3 bases, with 7 bases left in between. The CDR3 has 12 residues. CDR1 is SEHNR and CDR2 is FQNEAQ in the germline V gene (reference sequence). The CDR3 here is CASITDYNEQFF. DNA for the CDR3: TGTGCCAGCATCACGGACTACAATGAGCAGTTCTTC.

The chain carries TRBV6-5 and TRBJ2-5; D tentatively reads TRBD1 or TRBD2 (5 bases each). CDR1 is MNHEY and CDR2 is SVGAGI in the germline V gene. The CDR3 extends over 15 amino acids. V was trimmed by 0 bases and J by 2 bases, leaving 10 bases between them. The CDR3 DNA follows: TGTGCCAGCAGTTACTCGACGTGGGGGCAAGAGACCCAGTACTTC. It specifies CASSYSTWGQETQYF.

In its sample, this clonotype was seen many times. This sequence joins TRBV5-1 and TRBJ1-1; D uncertain. Looked up from germline, CDR1 is SGHRS and CDR2 is YFSETQ. The V and J ends lost 0 bases and 7 bases respectively, with 10 bases between them. The CDR3 is 13 residues long. Written as DNA, the CDR3 is TGCGCCAGCAGCTTGGGAAGGGCCGGTGAAGCTTTCTTT. Translating it yields CASSLGRAGEAFF.

This clonotype was detected only a few times. The J gene is TRBJ2-1, the V gene TRBV29-1; no clear D. The CDR3 has 9 residues. V shed 3 bases and J shed 9 bases, with 3 bases lying between them. Germline CDR1 is SQVTM and CDR2 is ANQGSEA. CDR3 nucleotides: TGCAGCGTTGATTTTGAGCAGTTCTTC. Translation: CSVDFEQFF.